The rows below give T cell receptor beta chains drawn from one sample of a study of blood T cell repertoires in COVID-19. Assay: immunoSEQ multiplex PCR; the TCRdb copy retains only in-frame clones and omits some. The repertoire holds around 310,000 clones, with roughly 90% as singletons. What was sequenced was peripheral blood. The receptors originated from a woman aged 45-65 years with active or convalescent COVID-19. CDR3s include the opening cysteine and the closing phenylalanine or tryptophan. The D gene is left open where the match is weak. Size is stated for part of the rows, as once, few or many counts, or as a class when the clone is expanded.

v_call: TRBV11-2; j_call: TRBJ2-7; clone_size: -; d_call: TRBD2; cdr3_aa: CASSSRGTRSTYEQYF; cdr3_nt: TGTGCCAGCAGCTCTAGGGGGACTAGATCTACCTACGAGCAGTACTTC
v_call: TRBV28; j_call: TRBJ2-6; clone_size: once; d_call: -; cdr3_aa: CASSLTGTGANVLTF; cdr3_nt: TGTGCCAGCAGTTTAACAGGAACCGGGGCCAACGTCCTGACTTTC
v_call: TRBV7-8; j_call: TRBJ2-3; clone_size: -; d_call: -; cdr3_aa: CASGNPKTGPPSDTQYF; cdr3_nt: TGTGCCAGCGGTAACCCAAAGACAGGCCCACCGTCAGATACGCAGTATTTT
v_call: TRBV7-2; j_call: TRBJ2-3; clone_size: -; d_call: -; cdr3_aa: CASSTSWGGTDTQYF; cdr3_nt: TGTGCCAGCAGCACCTCATGGGGCGGCACAGATACGCAGTATTTT
v_call: TRBV5-6; j_call: TRBJ2-7; clone_size: -; d_call: TRBD1; cdr3_aa: CASSRRDRAYEQYF; cdr3_nt: TGTGCCAGCTCTCGCCGGGACAGGGCCTACGAGCAGTACTTC
v_call: TRBV7-9; j_call: TRBJ1-1; clone_size: -; d_call: -; cdr3_aa: CASSLITGLNTEAFF; cdr3_nt: TGTGCCAGCAGCTTAATCACGGGTCTGAACACTGAAGCTTTCTTT
v_call: TRBV7-2; j_call: TRBJ2-1; clone_size: -; d_call: TRBD1; cdr3_aa: CASSYGQGEYNEQFF; cdr3_nt: TGTGCCAGCAGCTACGGACAGGGGGAATACAATGAGCAGTTCTTC
v_call: TRBV5-4; j_call: TRBJ1-2; clone_size: -; d_call: -; cdr3_aa: CASSFQANYGYTF; cdr3_nt: TGTGCCAGCAGCTTCCAGGCGAACTATGGCTACACCTTC
v_call: TRBV4-1; j_call: TRBJ2-3; clone_size: -; d_call: TRBD1; cdr3_aa: CASSLHRGPHTDTQYF; cdr3_nt: TGCGCCAGCAGCCTCCACAGGGGACCACACACAGATACGCAGTATTTT
v_call: TRBV5-1; j_call: TRBJ2-1; clone_size: -; d_call: -; cdr3_aa: CASRFGGVYTEQFF; cdr3_nt: TGCGCCAGCCGCTTCGGCGGAGTCTACACTGAGCAGTTCTTC
v_call: TRBV4-2; j_call: TRBJ2-1; clone_size: -; d_call: TRBD2; cdr3_aa: CASSQDSEGTSVSDEQFF; cdr3_nt: TGTGCCAGCAGCCAAGATTCGGAAGGGACTAGCGTTTCCGATGAGCAGTTCTTC